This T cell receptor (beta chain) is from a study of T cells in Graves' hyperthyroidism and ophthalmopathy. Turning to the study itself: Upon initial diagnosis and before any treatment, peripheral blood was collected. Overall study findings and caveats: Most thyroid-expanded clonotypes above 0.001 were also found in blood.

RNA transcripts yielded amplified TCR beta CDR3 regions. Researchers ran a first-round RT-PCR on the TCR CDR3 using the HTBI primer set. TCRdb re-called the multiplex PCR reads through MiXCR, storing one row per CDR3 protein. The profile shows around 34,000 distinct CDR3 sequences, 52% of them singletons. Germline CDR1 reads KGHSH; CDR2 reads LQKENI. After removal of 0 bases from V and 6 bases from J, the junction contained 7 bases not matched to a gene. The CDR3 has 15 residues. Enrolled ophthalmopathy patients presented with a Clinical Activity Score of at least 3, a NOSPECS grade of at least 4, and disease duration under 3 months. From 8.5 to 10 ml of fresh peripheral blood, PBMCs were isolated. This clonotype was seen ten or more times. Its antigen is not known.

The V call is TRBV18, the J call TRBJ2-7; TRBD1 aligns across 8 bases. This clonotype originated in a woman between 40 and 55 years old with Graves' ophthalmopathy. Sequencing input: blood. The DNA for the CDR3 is TGTGCCAGCTCACCACCGCCAGGGGGCCAGGGCGAGCAGTACTTC. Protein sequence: CASSPPPGGQGEQYF. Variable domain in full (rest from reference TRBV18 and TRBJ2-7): NAGVMQNPRHLVRRRGQEARLRCSPMKGHSHVYWYRQLPEEGLKFMVYLQKENIIDESGMPKERFSAEFPKEGPSILRIQQVVRGDSAAYFCASSPPPGGQGEQYFGPGTRLTVT.